Each of the 13 T cell receptor beta chains below was sequenced from the same sample in a study of cytomegalovirus exposure and HLA in healthy donors. It was with 60 Vbeta and 13 Jbeta primers that the PCR ran. TCRdb's copy holds only in-frame clones and misses some; the assay was immunoSEQ multiplex PCR. This table has some 110,000 clones, about 10% appearing once. The sequencing sample was made of PBMCs. The source is a man under 40 in good health and CMV-seronegative.

A few counts support this clone. This chain links TRBV4-3 with TRBJ2-1, with unresolved D. Deletions cut 5 bases from V and 0 bases from J, with 11 bases between. There are 15 residues in the CDR3. CDR1 is LGHNA, CDR2 YSLEER, per germline. CDR3 DNA: TGCGCCAGCAGCTTGGTACAGCCCTCCTACAATGAGCAGTTCTTC. It translates to CASSLVQPSYNEQFF.

This clone came up a few times. This chain connects TRBV7-8 to TRBJ2-6; the match to TRBD2 covers 10 bases. Unmatched junction bases numbered 8, after V lost 5 bases and J lost 4 bases. CDR3 length equals 17 residues. Germline-derived CDR1 and CDR2 are SGHVS and FQNEAQ. The CDR3 loop is CASSQQGLAPGANVLTF. CDR3 DNA: TGTGCCAGCAGCCAACAGGGACTAGCGCCCGGGGCCAACGTCCTGACTTTC.

This clone was counted between two and nine times. The DNA for the CDR3 is TGTGCCAGCACCCCCGGCGGGAGAGGAGATACGCAGTATTTT. Translation gives CASTPGGRGDTQYF. The chain has TRBV11-3 and TRBJ2-3, with 7 nucleotides matching TRBD2. The germline gives CDR1 SGHNT, CDR2 YENEEA. This CDR3 has 14 amino acids. The junction had 9 bases not matched to a gene; V was cut back by 7 bases and J by 5 bases.

V gene TRBV5-1 combines with J gene TRBJ1-5; D call uncertain. The V gene's germline CDR1 is SGHRS and CDR2 YFSETQ. The CDR3 is 13 amino acids. V was cut by 4 bases and J by 4 bases, with 9 bases left in between. DNA for the CDR3: TGCGCCAGCAGCCCAAGCCTAAATCAGCCCCAGCATTTT. It encodes CASSPSLNQPQHF.

The V and J genes are TRBV5-4 and TRBJ2-5; D is uncertain. From germline, CDR1 is SGHNT and CDR2 YYREEE (reference sequence). Deletions cut 5 bases from V and 5 bases from J, with 16 bases between. The CDR3 is 14 residues long. Here the CDR3 reads CASSPTTAGETQYF. The CDR3 nucleotides read TGTGCCAGCAGTCCGACCACCGCCGGGGAGACCCAGTACTTC.

The rearrangement links TRBV7-8 to TRBJ2-5; TRBD1 might be the D (6 bases). Trimming took 1 base from V and 7 from J, leaving 10 bases between them. The CDR3 is made up of 13 amino acids. The germline V gene encodes CDR1 SGHVS and CDR2 FQNEAQ. The CDR3 bases are TGTGCCAGCAGCTTAGGGGGGCCGGGGACCCAGTACTTC. The encoded protein is CASSLGGPGTQYF.

The chain has TRBV5-1 and TRBJ1-1; TRBD1 matches 7 bases. Germline values: CDR1 SGHRS, CDR2 YFSETQ. V shed 2 bases, J shed 10 bases, and the junction held 11 bases outside the gene matches. This CDR3 contains 14 residues. CDR3 nucleotide sequence: TGCGCCAGCAGCTTTAGCCGGGACAGACTTCGAGCTTTCTTT. This sequence encodes CASSFSRDRLRAFF.

This clone was seen a few times. The chain employs TRBV2 and TRBJ2-7; unclear D gene. This CDR3 region has 16 residues. V dropped 4 bases and J dropped 4 bases, with 20 bases sitting between them. Germline loops: CDR1 SNHLY, CDR2 FYNNEI. CDR3 region: CASSVSPPGRQYEQYF. In nucleotides, the CDR3 is TGTGCCAGCAGTGTTTCCCCACCGGGTCGCCAATACGAGCAGTACTTC.

This clone occurred a few times. The chain joins TRBV6-6 to TRBJ2-7; TRBD2 aligns across 12 bases. Germline V gives CDR1 MNHNY, CDR2 SVGAGI (reference sequence). CDR3 size: 15 residues. Trimming cost V 5 bases and J 7 bases; bases outside gene matches: 9. The CDR3 nucleotides are TGTGCCAGCAGTCCTCTAGCGGGAGGGTCCATTGAGCAGTACTTC. Its protein is CASSPLAGGSIEQYF.

This clone has just a few counts. The chain combines TRBV13 with TRBJ1-3; D is unclear. Germline V gives CDR1 PRHDT, CDR2 FYEKMQ (reference sequence). Trimming took off 7 bases at V and 4 bases at J, with 17 bases between the two ends. The CDR3 contains 15 residues. The CDR3 DNA reads TGTGCCAGCATTCTTCGTGGGCTTGGAGGAAACACCATATATTTT. It codes for CASILRGLGGNTIYF.

The genes are TRBV2 and TRBJ2-2; TRBD1 matches at 9 bases. The V gene's germline CDR1 is SNHLY and CDR2 FYNNEI. The ends lost 5 bases at V and 6 bases at J; junction bases unmatched: 7. This CDR3 comprises 15 residues. The DNA for the CDR3 is TGTGCCAGCAGTCAAAAACAGGGGGCGCCCGGGGAGCTGTTTTTT. It yields the protein CASSQKQGAPGELFF.

This clone turned up a few times. The genes are TRBV27 and TRBJ1-1; TRBD1 might be the D (5 bases). V was cut by 5 bases and J by 1 base, with 11 bases left in between. Germline CDR1 MNHEY, CDR2 SMNVEV (reference sequence). CDR3 size: 14 residues. The CDR3 DNA is TGTGCCAGCAGTACTGGGGGGGGGAACACTGAAGCTTTCTTT. Its protein product is CASSTGGGNTEAFF.

On this clone itself: Here the CDR3 omits its conserved ending phenylalanine or tryptophan, so a read error is the likely source. The CDR3: CASSSRGPEAFL. The CDR3 coding sequence is TGTGCCAGCAGTTCCAGGGGGCCTGAAGCTTTCCTT. The chain links TRBV6-6 to TRBJ1-1; the match to TRBD1 covers 8 bases. CDR3 length equals 12 residues. The germline CDR1 and CDR2 sequences are MNHNY and SVGAGI (reference sequence). Losses at the gene ends were 4 bases for V and 6 bases for J; bases not matched to a gene: 1.